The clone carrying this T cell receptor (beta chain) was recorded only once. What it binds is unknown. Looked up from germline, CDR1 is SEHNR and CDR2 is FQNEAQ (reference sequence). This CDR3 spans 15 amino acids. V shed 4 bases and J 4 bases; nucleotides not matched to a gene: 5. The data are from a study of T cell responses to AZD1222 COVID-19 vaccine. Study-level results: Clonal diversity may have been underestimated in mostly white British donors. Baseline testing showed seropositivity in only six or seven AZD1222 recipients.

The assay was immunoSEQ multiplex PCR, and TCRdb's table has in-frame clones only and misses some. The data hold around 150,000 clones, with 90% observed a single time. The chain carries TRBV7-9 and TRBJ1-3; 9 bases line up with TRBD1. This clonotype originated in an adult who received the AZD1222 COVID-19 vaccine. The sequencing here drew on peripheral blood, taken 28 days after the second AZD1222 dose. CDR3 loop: CASSSWTGVGNTIYF. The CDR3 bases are TGTGCCAGCAGCTCATGGACAGGGGTCGGAAACACCATATATTTT.